Shown below are 20 T cell receptor beta chains from a single sample sequenced in a study of tumor and adjacent non-tumor tissue in lung cancer. The template was RNA from unsorted bulk tissue. Distant lung tissue was collected more than 3 cm away from the tumor edge. The library came from three nested PCR rounds adapted from ARM-PCR protocols. In TCRdb, the multiplex PCR reads were re-called with MiXCR into one record per CDR3 protein. The sample has about 98,000 distinct CDR3 sequences; 80% are singletons. The sequenced sample was distant non-tumor lung tissue. The receptors come from a man aged 55 to 69 with small cell lung cancer.

This clonotype was seen many times. The chain carries TRBV12-3 or TRBV12-4 and TRBJ1-1, with TRBD1 matching 8 bases. This CDR3 contains 14 residues. V trimming: 2 bases; J trimming: 5 bases; junction bases outside the gene matches: 4. CDR3 in amino acids: CASSLSQGGTEAFF. The CDR3 nucleotides are TGTGCCAGCAGTTTATCACAGGGGGGGACTGAAGCTTTCTTT.

The chain carries TRBV6-1 and TRBJ2-7; TRBD2 matches at 8 bases. The CDR3 totals 16 residues. Germline CDR1 reads MNHNS; CDR2 reads SASEGT. The CDR3 nucleotides are TGTTCCAACAGTGCCCGGGGGGGACTGGATTCCTACGAGCAGTACTTC. Amino acid sequence: CSNSARGGLDSYEQYF.

A word on this clonotype: At one boundary the junction diverges from the germline segment, which might be a read error. The chain uses TRBV5-4 and TRBJ1-1, with D unresolved. Germline V gene lookup returns CDR1 SGHNT and CDR2 YYREEE (reference sequence). The CDR3 has 15 residues. The CDR3: CASSLGAFENNEAFF. CDR3 coding DNA: TGTGCCAGCAGCTTGGGTGCGTTCGAGAACAATGAAGCTTTCTTT.

This chain uses TRBV7-3 with TRBJ2-6; possible D gene TRBD2, 5 bases. Germline CDR1 is SGHTA and CDR2 is FQGTGA. The CDR3 runs 19 residues. Trimming shortened V by 6 bases and J by 0 bases, and 21 bases separated the two germline ends. CDR3 sequence reads: CASRLHGPVTISGANVLTF. The CDR3 DNA reads as TGTGCCAGCAGATTGCATGGTCCTGTGACTATCTCTGGGGCCAACGTCCTGACTTTC.

To note about this clonotype: Germline and junction disagree at one end, which may indicate a read error. This chain uses TRBV6-6 with TRBJ1-6, with a possible D match to TRBD1 (5 bases). This CDR3 comprises 14 residues. The germline CDR1 and CDR2 sequences are MNHNY and SVGAGI (reference sequence). The CDR3 loop reads CASSSGLGDLPIHF. The CDR3 bases are TGTGCCAGCAGTTCGGGATTGGGGGATTTACCCATCCACTTT.

Here the CDR3 DNA reads TGCAGCTCCCGAGGGGGGGCGGACGCCGGGGAGCTGTTTTTT. This sequence encodes CSSRGGADAGELFF. V usage is TRBV29-1 and J usage is TRBJ2-2; perhaps TRBD2 as D (7 bases). Germline CDR1 SQVTM, CDR2 ANQGSEA. The CDR3 loop spans 14 amino acids. The ends were cut back, 8 bases at V and 6 bases at J, with 19 bases in the middle.

This clonotype is a singleton in its sample. The chain carries TRBV10-2 and TRBJ2-7; 8 nucleotides match TRBD2. Germline V gene sequence: CDR1 WSHSY, CDR2 SAAADI. CDR3 length: 18 amino acids. J was trimmed by 5 bases and V by 2 bases; bases with no gene match: 17. The CDR3 nucleotides are TGCGCCAGCAGTGAGGGGCTCTCAGACGGGAGGGCCCTCGACGAGCAGTACGTC. Translation: CASSEGLSDGRALDEQYV.

To note about this clonotype: The CDR3 does not end in the conserved phenylalanine or tryptophan, so this is likely a read error. V and J are TRBV5-5 and TRBJ2-1, with 11 nucleotides matching TRBD2. The CDR3 extends over 20 amino acids. In germline, CDR1 is SGHKS, CDR2 YYEKEE (reference sequence). The CDR3 protein is CVSRPGTSGTLLSRGNEQFL. In DNA form, the CDR3 reads TGTGTCAGCAGGCCTGGGACTAGCGGAACCCTTTTGTCCCGGGGGAATGAGCAGTTCCTC.

Worth noting for this clonotype: One end of the junction is discordant with germline, which a read error may explain. This chain joins TRBV12-3 or TRBV12-4 and TRBJ2-1; possibly TRBD1 for D (5 bases). The CDR3 loop spans 14 amino acids. CDR3 region: CDSSLNRGSNEQFF. CDR3 nucleotide sequence: TGTGACAGCAGTTTGAATAGGGGATCAAATGAACAGTTCTTC.

To note about this clonotype: The junction differs from germline at one of its ends, possibly a read error. The J gene is TRBJ2-7, the V gene TRBV29-1; a weak D match, TRBD1 (6 bases). This CDR3 contains 12 residues. CDR1 and CDR2 from the germline V gene are SQVTM and ANQGSEA. The CDR3 here is CSTRDISYEQYF. In DNA form, the CDR3 reads TGCAGCACCCGGGACATCTCCTATGAGCAGTACTTT.

Concerning this clonotype itself: The junction departs from germline at one end; a sequencing error may be responsible. V and J are TRBV11-2 and TRBJ1-4, with D maybe TRBD1 (5 bases). The CDR3 spans 12 residues. Germline loops: CDR1 SGHAT, CDR2 FQNNGV. CDR3 protein: CANAYRGEKLFF. In DNA form, the CDR3 reads TGTGCCAACGCTTATAGGGGAGAAAAACTATTTTTT. Together with reference TRBV11-2 and TRBJ1-4, the CDR3 gives the full variable domain: EAGVAQSPRYKIIEKRQSVAFWCNPISGHATLYWYQQILGQGPKLLIQFQNNGVVDDSQLPKDRFSAERLKGVDSTLKIQPAKLEDSAVYLCANAYRGEKLFFGSGTQLSVL.

This clonotype was picked up one time. The J gene is TRBJ2-7, the V gene TRBV11-1; D gene uncertain. Germline CDR1 SGHAT, CDR2 FQDESV (reference sequence). The V end was cut by 7 bases, the J end by 7 bases, with 11 bases between. This CDR3 contains 11 residues. The CDR3 here is CASILGDEQYF. In nucleotides, the CDR3 is TGTGCCAGCATCCTAGGTGATGAGCAGTACTTC.

A word on this clonotype: One junction end disagrees with the germline gene, perhaps due to a read error. This sequence joins TRBV11-3 and TRBJ2-7; D is perhaps TRBD1 (5 bases). The CDR3 consists of 15 residues. The germline gives CDR1 SGHNT, CDR2 YENEEA. The CDR3 reads CTSSLVSGPPFEQYF. The CDR3 DNA follows: TGTACCAGCAGCTTAGTCTCAGGGCCCCCCTTCGAGCAGTACTTC. The variable domain in full, completed from reference TRBV11-3 and TRBJ2-7, reads EAGVVQSPRYKIIEKKQPVAFWCNPISGHNTLYWYLQNLGQGPELLIRYENEEAVDDSQLPKDRFSAERLKGVDSTLKIQPAELGDSAVYLCTSSLVSGPPFEQYFGPGTRLTVT.

About this clonotype: A much larger clone differs by one base, so this may be a read error. The chain employs TRBV20-1 and TRBJ2-7, with D perhaps matching TRBD1 (5 bases). Per germline, CDR1 DFQATT and CDR2 SNEGSKA (reference sequence). CDR3 length equals 14 residues. CDR3 bases: TGCAATGCCCCCCTGATCGGGCAGGGCTACGAGCAGTACTTC. Its translation: CNAPLIGQGYEQYF.

About this clonotype itself: A much larger clone is a single base away; this may be a read error. This rearrangement joins TRBV20-1 to TRBJ2-7, with TRBD2 matching 11 bases. CDR1 and CDR2 (germline): DFQATT, SNEGSKA (reference sequence). This CDR3 contains 14 residues. CDR3: CNARSGRGSYEQYF. DNA for the CDR3: TGCAATGCCCGTAGCGGGAGGGGTTCCTACGAGCAGTACTTC.

J is TRBJ2-2 and V is TRBV4-1, with D perhaps TRBD2 (5 bases). V lost 2 bases, J lost 16 bases, and 23 bases lay in between. The CDR3 sequence is 15 residues long. Germline CDR1 is MGHRA and CDR2 is YSYEKL. As DNA, the CDR3 is TGCGCCAGCAGCCAATACAACAGAAACACCGGGGAGTCGTTTTTT. It specifies CASSQYNRNTGESFF.

V gene TRBV4-2 combines with J gene TRBJ2-1, with a weak D call TRBD2 (5 bases). The CDR3 spans 13 residues. Germline CDR1 and CDR2: LGHNA and YNFKEQ. CDR3 bases: TGTGCAAGCGGCCAAGATGGATACAATGAGCAGTTCTTC. Translation gives CASGQDGYNEQFF.

Remarks on this clonotype: A single base separates this from a much larger clone, so it may be a read error. The chain carries TRBV24-1 and TRBJ1-2, with TRBD1 as a possible D gene (5 bases). CDR1 is KGHDR, CDR2 SFDVKD, per germline. Trimming took 9 bases from V and 3 from J, leaving 10 bases between them. The CDR3 is made up of 12 amino acids. In DNA form, the CDR3 reads TGTGCCACCTCAGGGAAACACTATGGCTACACCTTC. Translating it yields CATSGKHYGYTF.

In regard to this clonotype: One junction end disagrees with the germline gene, perhaps due to a read error. V usage is TRBV5-6 and J usage is TRBJ2-1; 10 positions match TRBD2. The germline gives CDR1 SGHDT, CDR2 YYEEEE. The CDR3 extends over 15 amino acids. This CDR3 is CASSLRFLAGVSQSF. The CDR3 coding sequence is TGTGCCAGCAGCTTGAGGTTTCTAGCGGGAGTGAGTCAGTCCTTC.

As concerns this clonotype: The junction shows a germline mismatch at one end, possibly a read error. The chain joins TRBV6-1 to TRBJ2-5, with TRBD2 matching 9 bases. CDR3 size: 16 residues. Germline V gene data show CDR1 as MNHNS and CDR2 as SASEGT. In DNA, the CDR3 is TGTGCCAGCAGTGACGCCACTAGCGGGTTAGGAGAGACCCAGTGCTTC. Translating gives CASSDATSGLGETQCF.